The clone carrying this T cell receptor (beta chain) was recorded many times. Its antigen is undetermined. These data belong to a study of early T cells in non-severe SARS-CoV-2 infection. General study findings and limits: VDJdb matching, biased toward anti-spike CD8 responses, missed private and CD4 specificities.

The CDR3 consists of 15 residues. Germline V gives CDR1 DFQATT, CDR2 SNEGSKA (reference sequence). V trimming: 1 base; J trimming: 7 bases; junction bases outside the gene matches: 9. Separate cDNA molecules each had unique molecular identifiers attached to them. TCRdb analysed the 5' RACE reads with MiXCR anew, one entry per CDR3 protein. The sample lists about 17,000 distinct CDR3 sequences; under 7% were seen once. The source was whole blood, collected at baseline. The chain links TRBV20-1 to TRBJ1-4; 7 bases align to TRBD1. This TCR came from an adult who was a healthcare worker with PCR-confirmed SARS-CoV-2 infection or an uninfected control (not recorded which). The CDR3 sequence: CSARAGRQGGEKLFF. In nucleotides, the CDR3 is TGCAGTGCTAGAGCGGGCAGACAGGGAGGTGAAAAACTGTTTTTT.